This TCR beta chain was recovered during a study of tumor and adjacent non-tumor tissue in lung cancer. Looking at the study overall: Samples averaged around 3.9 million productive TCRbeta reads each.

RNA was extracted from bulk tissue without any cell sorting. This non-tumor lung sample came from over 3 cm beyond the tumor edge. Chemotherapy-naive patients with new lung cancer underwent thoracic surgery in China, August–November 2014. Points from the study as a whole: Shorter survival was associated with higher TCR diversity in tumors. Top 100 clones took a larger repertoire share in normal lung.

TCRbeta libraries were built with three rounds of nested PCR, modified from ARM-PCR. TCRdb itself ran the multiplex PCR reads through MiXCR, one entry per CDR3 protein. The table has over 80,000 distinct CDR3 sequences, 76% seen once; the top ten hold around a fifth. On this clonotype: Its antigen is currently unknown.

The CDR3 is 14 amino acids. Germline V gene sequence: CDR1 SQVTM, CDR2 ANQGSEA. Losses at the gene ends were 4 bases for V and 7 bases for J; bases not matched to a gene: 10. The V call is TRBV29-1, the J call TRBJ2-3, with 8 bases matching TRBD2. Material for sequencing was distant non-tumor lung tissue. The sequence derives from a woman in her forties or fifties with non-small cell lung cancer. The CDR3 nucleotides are TGCAGCGTTGGGCCTCCCGGGAGGGCTTATACGCAGTATTTT. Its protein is CSVGPPGRAYTQYF.